The rows below give T cell receptor beta chains drawn from one sample of a study of CD8 T cells in Susac syndrome. One entry per CDR3 protein, called by TCRdb with MiXCR from the immunoSEQ multiplex PCR reads. The table records about 120,000 distinct CDR3 sequences, around 90% of them present only once. The material sequenced was CD4+ T cells from PBMCs. Receptors were obtained from a human donor in good health. The conserved cysteine and the conserved F or W are not part of the CDR3 here. The order of the fields is V gene, D gene, CDR3 protein. The D gene is left open where the match is weak.

TRBV28 NA ASSSPSGSSYNEQF
TRBV13 TRBD1 ASIPARDRGNTEAF
TRBV3-1 TRBD2 ASSQDTRGANEQF
TRBV7-2 NA ASSLKGSNQPQH
TRBV6-1 NA ASSPRPTTAAPYEQY
TRBV6-6 NA ASSPAGIGNTIY
TRBV6-6 TRBD1 ASWTGGWDEQY
TRBV6-1 TRBD1 ASSLNGQGSDIQY
TRBV13 TRBD1 ASSSEGTARLDGYT
TRBV10-3 TRBD2 AISESASGRNEQF